This TCR beta chain was sequenced in a study of T cells in Graves' hyperthyroidism and ophthalmopathy. Researchers amplified the TCR beta CDR3 regions from RNA transcripts. The HTBI set primed first-round TCR CDR3 RT-PCR. TCRdb recomputed calls from the multiplex PCR reads with MiXCR, one row per CDR3 protein. The sample yields 530,000 or so distinct CDR3 sequences, around 24% seen once. PBMCs were sourced from about 10 ml fresh peripheral blood. V lost 6 bases and J lost 2; bases outside the gene matches: 5. This CDR3 spans 15 amino acids. Germline CDR1 reads LNHDA; CDR2 reads SQIVND (reference sequence). This clonotype was counted many times.

The source material was blood. The sequence was obtained from a woman in her 30s with Graves' ophthalmopathy. This chain links TRBV19 with TRBJ2-7; 12 positions match TRBD1. CDR3 sequence: CASSKGQGATYEQYF. In nucleotides, the CDR3 is TGTGCCAGTAGCAAGGGACAGGGGGCTACCTACGAGCAGTACTTC.